This is a list of T cell receptor beta chains from one sample in a study of regulatory T cells in long-lasting Graves disease. From the multiplex PCR reads, TCRdb called clonotypes with MiXCR, one entry per CDR3 protein. The data show fewer than 550,000 distinct CDR3 sequences, around 16% seen once. These data were likewise used in another study, on T cells in Graves' hyperthyroidism and ophthalmopathy.

Sequencing was performed on peripheral blood mononuclear cells (PBMCs), taken at new diagnosis, from a patient treated with antithyroid drugs. The receptors were sampled from a woman aged 35 to 59 with Graves disease. CDR3s include the opening cysteine and the closing phenylalanine or tryptophan. The D gene is left open where the match is weak. Clone size appears in some rows only: once, few, many, or a class for an expanded clone.

d_call	clone_size	v_call	cdr3_length	j_call	cdr3_aa	cdr3_nt
.	.	TRBV28	13	TRBJ2-2	CASSLRSAGELFF	TGTGCCAGCAGTTTAAGGAGCGCCGGGGAGCTGTTTTTT
TRBD1	many	TRBV5-1	13	TRBJ2-7	CASKGQDSYEQYF	TGCGCCAGCAAGGGACAGGACTCCTACGAGCAGTACTTC
.	many	TRBV5-1	13	TRBJ2-7	CASSFAGSGEQYF	TGCGCCAGCAGCTTTGCGGGCTCTGGAGAGCAGTACTTC
TRBD1	few	TRBV14	16	TRBJ2-2	CASSHGQGTYTGELFF	TGTGCCAGCAGTCACGGACAGGGGACCTACACCGGGGAGCTGTTTTTT
.	few	TRBV2	13	TRBJ2-3	CASSRKAADTQYF	TGTGCCAGCAGTCGAAAAGCCGCAGATACGCAGTATTTT
.	many	TRBV2	11	TRBJ1-1	CASTRETEAFF	TGTGCCAGCACACGGGAGACTGAAGCTTTCTTT
.	few	TRBV27	13	TRBJ1-6	CASSFQYNSPLHF	TGTGCCAGCAGTTTCCAGTATAATTCACCCCTCCACTTT
.	many	TRBV18	13	TRBJ2-7	CASSPEGTYEQYF	TGTGCCAGCTCACCTGAGGGGACCTACGAGCAGTACTTC
.	many	TRBV2	15	TRBJ2-1	CASRASGGSYNEQFF	TGTGCCAGCAGGGCTTCCGGAGGGTCCTACAATGAGCAGTTCTTC
.	.	TRBV6-1	13	TRBJ1-6	CAITLTDNSPLHF	TGTGCCATAACCCTGACAGATAATTCACCCCTCCACTTT
TRBD1	.	TRBV11-2	16	TRBJ1-3	CASSSLQGVGGNTIYF	TGTGCCAGCAGCTCTCTCCAGGGGGTGGGAGGAAACACCATATATTTT
.	few	TRBV20-1	14	TRBJ1-1	CSARDLNTHTEAFF	TGCAGTGCTAGAGATCTTAATACCCACACTGAAGCTTTCTTT
.	few	TRBV10-3	13	TRBJ1-3	CAISGDTGNTIYF	TGTGCCATCAGTGGGGACACGGGAAACACCATATATTTT
.	.	TRBV7-9	15	TRBJ1-6	CASSLLVGVTSPLHF	TGTGCCAGCAGCTTACTAGTGGGAGTAACTTCACCCCTCCACTTT
TRBD1	.	TRBV7-9	16	TRBJ2-2	CASRGGTGSVTGELFF	TGTGCCAGCCGAGGGGGGACAGGGTCGGTCACCGGGGAGCTGTTTTTT
.	.	TRBV19	14	TRBJ1-2	CASIRTYNSYGYTF	TGTGCCAGTATCCGGACCTATAATTCTTATGGCTACACCTTC
.	many	TRBV3-1	14	TRBJ1-1	CASSQDGGRTSAFF	TGTGCCAGCAGCCAAGATGGAGGGCGGACATCAGCTTTCTTT
.	.	TRBV20-1	12	TRBJ2-1	CSARGGRNEQFF	TGCAGTGCTAGAGGGGGGAGGAATGAGCAGTTCTTC
.	.	TRBV6-1	14	TRBJ2-2	CASHVNRTTGELFF	TGTGCCAGCCACGTCAACCGAACCACCGGGGAGCTGTTTTTT
TRBD1	many	TRBV3-1	15	TRBJ1-1	CASSRRGQSNTEAFF	TGTGCCAGCAGCCGCAGGGGACAGTCGAACACTGAAGCTTTCTTT
.	many	TRBV2	15	TRBJ2-1	CASSEQVSSYNEQFF	TGTGCCAGCAGTGAACAGGTTAGCTCCTACAATGAGCAGTTCTTC
.	few	TRBV9	15	TRBJ1-5	CASSVEGAGNQPQHF	TGTGCCAGCAGCGTAGAAGGGGCCGGCAATCAGCCCCAGCATTTT
.	.	TRBV24-1	15	TRBJ2-7	CATSDPRDGEYEQYF	TGTGCCACCAGTGATCCCAGGGACGGTGAATACGAGCAGTACTTC
TRBD1	few	TRBV28	14	TRBJ1-3	CASRDGTGMNTIYF	TGTGCCAGCAGAGATGGGACAGGGATGAACACCATATATTTT
TRBD1	few	TRBV25-1	18	TRBJ2-6	CASSELGGASSGANVLTF	TGTGCCAGCAGTGAACTAGGGGGCGCCTCCTCTGGGGCCAACGTCCTGACTTTC
.	.	TRBV20-1	13	TRBJ1-2	CSARHRTVDGYTF	TGCAGTGCTAGACATAGGACAGTGGATGGCTACACCTTC
.	.	TRBV14	15	TRBJ2-3	CASSPEITSTDTQYF	TGTGCCAGCAGTCCGGAGATAACTAGCACAGATACGCAGTATTTT
.	many	TRBV20-1	13	TRBJ1-5	CSATAEGDQPQHF	TGCAGTGCTACAGCTGAGGGGGATCAGCCCCAGCATTTT
TRBD1	.	TRBV3-1	16	TRBJ1-5	CASSQGPQGGNQPQHF	TGTGCCAGCAGCCAAGGCCCCCAGGGGGGCAATCAGCCCCAGCATTTT
.	many	TRBV3-1	15	TRBJ1-5	CASSQGLFGGQPQHF	TGTGCCAGCAGCCAAGGTCTCTTCGGTGGGCAGCCCCAGCATTTT
.	many	TRBV7-2	13	TRBJ1-4	CASSFGSNEKLFF	TGTGCCAGCAGCTTTGGAAGTAATGAAAAACTGTTTTTT
.	.	TRBV30	14	TRBJ2-7	CAWSGGSRTYEQYF	TGTGCCTGGAGTGGGGGGAGCCGAACCTACGAGCAGTACTTC
.	.	TRBV25-1	15	TRBJ2-1	CASSEIGVGDNEQFF	TGTGCCAGCAGTGAAATTGGGGTTGGGGACAATGAGCAGTTCTTC
.	many	TRBV5-5	16	TRBJ2-3	CASSLGVAGTTDTQYF	TGTGCCAGCAGCTTGGGTGTGGCAGGGACCACAGATACGCAGTATTTT
TRBD2	few	TRBV12-3/TRBV12-4	17	TRBJ2-3	CASSLKPSGGWGDTQYF	TGTGCCAGCAGTTTAAAGCCTAGCGGGGGGTGGGGAGATACGCAGTATTTT
TRBD1	.	TRBV20-1	16	TRBJ1-5	CSARVGDRGGNQPQHF	TGCAGTGCTAGAGTTGGGGACAGGGGCGGCAATCAGCCCCAGCATTTT
.	many	TRBV3-1	14	TRBJ1-2	CASSPPGLNYGYTF	TGTGCCAGCAGCCCCCCCGGGCTAAACTATGGCTACACCTTC
TRBD2	many	TRBV12-3/TRBV12-4	17	TRBJ2-1	CASTALREGRENNEQFF	TGTGCCAGCACCGCCCTAAGGGAGGGACGGGAAAACAATGAGCAGTTCTTC
.	.	TRBV7-9	13	TRBJ2-1	CASSKDVRDEQFF	TGTGCCAGCAGCAAGGACGTTAGGGATGAGCAGTTCTTC
.	.	TRBV12-3/TRBV12-4	17	TRBJ2-1	CASTPVVRAGTYNEQFF	TGTGCCAGCACCCCGGTTGTCCGGGCGGGGACCTACAATGAGCAGTTCTTC
TRBD1	few	TRBV7-9	14	TRBJ2-1	CASSPGDRRNEQFF	TGTGCCAGCAGCCCAGGGGACAGGCGTAATGAGCAGTTCTTC
.	.	TRBV6-2/TRBV6-3	13	TRBJ1-6	CASTFGGGSPLHF	TGTGCCAGCACCTTTGGCGGGGGATCACCCCTCCACTTT